This TCR beta chain comes out of a study of OX40 agonist ivuxolimab in advanced cancers. Study in general: Patients enrolled in dose escalation were diagnosed with hepatocellular carcinoma, melanoma, renal cell or head and neck cancer.

Germline V gene data show CDR1 as MGHDK and CDR2 as SYGVNS. The CDR3 loop spans 14 amino acids. Germline trimming cut 5 bases from V and 12 bases from J; bases unmatched to any gene: 14. Of note for this clone: As yet, its antigen is unknown.

Clones were sequenced by immunoSEQ multiplex PCR, and TCRdb holds only the in-frame ones, with some missing. The sample lists about 69,000 clones, nearly 90% occurring once. Study-level results: The study found that CD8+ T cells averaged more expanded clones than CD4+.

The sample here was CD4+ or CD8+ T cells sorted from blood, taken in a trial of the OX40 agonist ivuxolimab. The source of this sequence is an adult with an advanced solid tumor such as melanoma, head and neck, liver or kidney cancer. The chain couples TRBV25-1 to TRBJ2-7; TRBD1 matches 9 bases. The DNA of the CDR3 is TGTGCCAGCAGTACCCCCGGGACAGGGAACTTTTTGTACTTC. Translating gives CASSTPGTGNFLYF.